This TCR beta chain was identified during a study of T cell responses to AZD1222 COVID-19 vaccine. Study observations and caveats: Donors in the cohort were predominantly white British and more often female, and clonal diversity was possibly underestimated. Nearly half of the spike-specific TCRs reportedly recognize variant regions that carry no mutations. Among AZD1222 vaccinees, only 6 or 7 were seropositive at baseline.

This clone has just one count. The antigen is unknown. In germline, CDR1 is SQVTM, CDR2 ANQGSEA. Trimming pared 5 bases from V and 3 bases from J, leaving 13 bases between. CDR3 size: 13 residues. Using immunoSEQ multiplex PCR, the repertoire was profiled, and TCRdb retains in-frame clones only, with some absent. In the table there are 140,000 to 150,000 clones, 92% of which are singletons. This clonotype originated in an adult who received the AZD1222 COVID-19 vaccine. The specimen comprised peripheral blood, sampled 28 days after the second AZD1222 dose. V is TRBV29-1 and J is TRBJ1-2; D uncertain. This CDR3 is CSVSRPRDYGYTF. In DNA, the CDR3 is TGCAGCGTTTCTAGGCCCCGCGACTATGGCTACACCTTC. The full variable domain, completed using reference TRBV29-1 and TRBJ1-2, is SAVISQKPSRDICQRGTSLTIQCQVDSQVTMMFWYRQQPGQSLTLIATANQGSEATYESGFVIDKFPISRPNLTFSTLTVSNMSPEDSSIYLCSVSRPRDYGYTFGSGTRLTVV.